These 29 T cell receptor beta chains were all obtained from the same sample, sequenced in a study of glioma-infiltrating T cells after dendritic cell vaccination. Time point here: after dendritic cell vaccination, including at tumor progression/relapse. Clones were sequenced by immunoSEQ multiplex PCR, and TCRdb holds only the in-frame ones, with some missing. This table has about 91,000 clones, about 81% appearing once. This material consisted of blood, taken after dendritic cell vaccination. These receptors all come from a human donor with glioblastoma.

The chain employs TRBV5-1 and TRBJ2-1; 7 bases map to TRBD1. Looked up from germline, CDR1 is SGHRS and CDR2 is YFSETQ. Unmatched junction bases numbered 6, after V lost 6 bases and J lost 0 bases. The CDR3 covers 15 residues. CDR3 sequence (DNA): TGCGCCAGCACCCGACAGGGAAGCTCCTACAATGAGCAGTTCTTC. This translates into CASTRQGSSYNEQFF.

The chain has TRBV25-1 and TRBJ1-4; D is possibly TRBD1 (6 bases). V was clipped by 2 bases and J by 5 bases, with 9 bases between them. Germline V gene lookup returns CDR1 MGHDK and CDR2 SYGVNS. The CDR3 covers 14 residues. Here the CDR3 DNA reads TGTGCCAGCAGTGAACCCCAGGGGAATGAAAAACTGTTTTTT. It codes for CASSEPQGNEKLFF. Using reference TRBV25-1 and TRBJ1-4 for the parts outside the CDR3, the full variable domain is EADIYQTPRYLVIGTGKKITLECSQTMGHDKMYWYQQDPGMELHLIHYSYGVNSTEKGDLSSESTVSRIRTEHFPLTLESARPSHTSQYLCASSEPQGNEKLFFGSGTQLSVL.

The chain joins TRBV6-5 to TRBJ1-1, with D uncertain. Germline values: CDR1 MNHEY, CDR2 SVGAGI. This CDR3 has 11 amino acids. Trimming shortened V by 6 bases and J by 7 bases, and 9 bases separated the two germline ends. The CDR3 DNA is TGTGCCAGCAGGCGTGAGGGTGAAGCTTTCTTT. This sequence encodes CASRREGEAFF.

The genes are TRBV19 and TRBJ1-3; 10 bases align to TRBD1. Per germline, CDR1 LNHDA and CDR2 SQIVND (reference sequence). The CDR3 loop spans 17 amino acids. V gave up 5 bases and J gave up 4 bases; unmatched junction bases: 11. CDR3 protein: CASSSYSGQGNGNTIYF. Here the CDR3 DNA reads TGTGCCAGTAGTTCCTACTCGGGACAGGGGAACGGAAACACCATATATTTT. Complete variable domain (other parts from reference TRBV19 and TRBJ1-3): DGGITQSPKYLFRKEGQNVTLSCEQNLNHDAMYWYRQDPGQGLRLIYYSQIVNDFQKGDIAEGYSVSREKKESFPLTVTSAQKNPTAFYLCASSSYSGQGNGNTIYFGEGSWLTVV.

The V and J genes are TRBV19 and TRBJ2-3; 9 bases are shared with TRBD1. Per the germline V gene, CDR1 is LNHDA and CDR2 is SQIVND (reference sequence). CDR3 length: 17 residues. J gave up 1 base and V 5 bases, and 10 bases lay outside the gene matches. CDR3 region: CASSLKQGAPGTDTQYF. DNA of the CDR3: TGTGCCAGTAGTCTCAAACAGGGGGCGCCCGGCACAGATACGCAGTATTTT.

V gene TRBV7-2 combines with J gene TRBJ2-7, with TRBD1 as a possible D gene (6 bases). Trimming left V 4 bases short and J 3 bases short, with 13 bases between. CDR1 and CDR2 (germline): SGHTA, FQGNSA. The CDR3 extends over 14 amino acids. Here the CDR3 DNA reads TGTGCCAGCAGCTCGCCCGGACAGTACTACGAGCAGTACTTC. This translates into CASSSPGQYYEQYF.

The rearrangement links TRBV5-6 to TRBJ2-5; TRBD1 matches at 12 bases. Germline values: CDR1 SGHDT, CDR2 YYEEEE. V gave up 4 bases and J gave up 5 bases; unmatched junction bases: 9. The length of the CDR3 is 16 residues. CDR3 bases: TGTGCCAGCAGCCTACCGGGACAGGGGGCATTGGAGACCCAGTACTTC. Protein sequence: CASSLPGQGALETQYF.

The V gene is TRBV19, the J gene TRBJ2-1; TRBD1 agrees at 9 bases. This CDR3 has 15 residues. With 6 bases clipped from V and 1 base from J, the junction kept 4 bases outside the gene matches. Germline V gene sequence: CDR1 LNHDA, CDR2 SQIVND (reference sequence). The CDR3 sequence: CASRAQGASYNEQFF. The CDR3 nucleotides read TGTGCCAGTAGGGCACAGGGGGCTTCCTACAATGAGCAGTTCTTC.

This clone occurred once. The chain recombines TRBV4-2 with TRBJ2-3, with 11 bases matching TRBD2. With V trimmed by 1 base and J by 4 bases, 4 bases remained unmatched. There are 16 residues in the CDR3. Germline values: CDR1 LGHNA, CDR2 YNFKEQ. The CDR3 protein is CASSQVPSGGSDTQYF. The CDR3 DNA sequence: TGTGCCAGCAGCCAAGTTCCTAGCGGGGGGTCAGATACGCAGTATTTT.

The V gene is TRBV4-2, the J gene TRBJ2-4; D perhaps matches TRBD1 (6 bases). The CDR3 length is 15 residues. Germline-derived CDR1 and CDR2 are LGHNA and YNFKEQ. V shed 0 bases and J shed 2 bases, with 8 bases lying between them. The CDR3 DNA reads as TGTGCCAGCAGCCAAGAAACAGGGACCAAAAACATTCAGTACTTC. Translating it yields CASSQETGTKNIQYF.

The V gene is TRBV6-1, the J gene TRBJ2-7; 13 positions agree with TRBD2. The CDR3 sequence is 18 residues long. In germline, CDR1 is MNHNS, CDR2 SASEGT. Losses at the gene ends were 4 bases for V and 5 bases for J; bases not matched to a gene: 14. This CDR3 reads CASSGHPGLAGLGNEQYV. In DNA form, the CDR3 reads TGTGCCAGCAGTGGCCATCCGGGACTAGCGGGACTGGGGAACGAGCAGTACGTC.

This clone appeared a single time. The rearrangement uses TRBV18 and TRBJ1-1; D not certain. The CDR3 is 14 amino acids. Per the germline V gene, CDR1 is KGHSH and CDR2 is LQKENI. With 5 bases removed from V and 1 base from J, the gap between germline ends came to 11 bases. CDR3 amino acids: CASSTKETNTEAFF. DNA of the CDR3: TGTGCCAGCTCAACAAAGGAGACGAACACTGAAGCTTTCTTT.

The chain joins TRBV6-5 to TRBJ2-1; D uncertain. With 4 bases removed from V and 11 bases from J, the gap between germline ends came to 12 bases. The CDR3 totals 12 residues. Germline V gene data show CDR1 as MNHEY and CDR2 as SVGAGI. Here the CDR3 DNA reads TGTGCCAGCAGTTCGGATAGCTTCCAGCAGTTCTTC. It translates to CASSSDSFQQFF.

In this sample, this clone turned up once. CDR3 region: CASSGGQGGMNTEAFF. CDR3 coding DNA: TGTGCCAGCAGCGGCGGACAGGGGGGTATGAACACTGAAGCTTTCTTT. The rearrangement links TRBV5-5 to TRBJ1-1; 10 positions agree with TRBD1. The CDR3 runs to 16 residues. V was pared by 4 bases and J by 0 bases, with 6 bases of the junction left unmatched. Germline values: CDR1 SGHKS, CDR2 YYEKEE (reference sequence). The full variable domain, completed using reference TRBV5-5 and TRBJ1-1, is DAGVTQSPTHLIKTRGQQVTLRCSPISGHKSVSWYQQVLGQGPQFIFQYYEKEERGRGNFPDRFSARQFPNYSSELNVNALLLGDSALYLCASSGGQGGMNTEAFFGQGTRLTVV.

This CDR3 reads CASSRERREDYNEQFF. The DNA of the CDR3 is TGTGCCAGCAGTCGAGAGAGGCGGGAGGATTACAATGAGCAGTTCTTC. V and J are TRBV27 and TRBJ2-1, with 8 bases that match TRBD2. The CDR3 contains 16 residues. Losses at the gene ends were 5 bases for V and 4 bases for J; bases not matched to a gene: 10. Germline V gene sequence: CDR1 MNHEY, CDR2 SMNVEV (reference sequence).

This clone was observed a single time. This rearrangement joins TRBV4-1 to TRBJ2-2; 7 positions agree with TRBD2. CDR3 size: 17 residues. With 0 bases clipped from V and 4 bases from J, the junction kept 8 bases outside the gene matches. CDR1 and CDR2 (germline): MGHRA, YSYEKL. Here the CDR3 reads CASSQDLAGVATGELFF. The CDR3 DNA is TGCGCCAGCAGCCAAGATTTGGCGGGGGTCGCCACCGGGGAGCTGTTTTTT.

This sequence joins TRBV19 and TRBJ1-2, with 9 bases lining up with TRBD1. The length of the CDR3 is 18 residues. With V trimmed by 7 bases and J by 4 bases, 19 bases remained unmatched. In germline, CDR1 is LNHDA, CDR2 SQIVND (reference sequence). This chain's CDR3 is CASNPSGQGKGVGYGYTF. In nucleotides, the CDR3 is TGTGCCAGTAACCCCTCGGGACAGGGAAAAGGTGTCGGCTATGGCTACACCTTC.

The chain uses TRBV5-4 and TRBJ2-5, with 10 nucleotides matching TRBD1. CDR3 length equals 17 residues. Trimming at V came to 0 bases and at J to 5 bases, leaving 10 bases not matched to a gene. The germline V gene has CDR1 SGHNT and CDR2 YYREEE (reference sequence). Here the CDR3 DNA reads TGTGCCAGCAGCTTGGAGGGACAGGGGCGGTTAGTGGAGACCCAGTACTTC. Translated, it gives CASSLEGQGRLVETQYF.

The chain is built from TRBV13 and TRBJ2-7; 14 positions agree with TRBD2. The germline CDR1 and CDR2 sequences are PRHDT and FYEKMQ (reference sequence). CDR3 length: 15 amino acids. With V trimmed by 5 bases and J by 3 bases, 3 bases remained unmatched. CDR3 residues: CASSRLAGGYYEQYF. The CDR3, as DNA: TGTGCCAGCAGCAGACTAGCGGGGGGGTACTACGAGCAGTACTTC.

CDR3 protein: CASSVRLAGGPYNEQFF. In nucleotides, the CDR3 is TGTGCCAGCAGCGTAAGACTAGCGGGGGGGCCCTACAATGAGCAGTTCTTC. The chain uses TRBV9 and TRBJ2-1, with 14 bases identical to TRBD2. CDR1 SGDLS and CDR2 YYNGEE come from the germline V gene. This CDR3 has 17 residues. The V segment lost 1 base and the J segment 2 bases; nucleotides outside the gene matches: 2.

This chain uses TRBV6-6 with TRBJ1-5; a weak D match, TRBD1 (5 bases). The CDR3 totals 14 residues. Germline values: CDR1 MNHNY, CDR2 SVGAGI (reference sequence). Trimming pared 2 bases from V and 6 bases from J, leaving 11 bases between. The CDR3 spells CASSYTAGFQPQHF. DNA for the CDR3: TGTGCCAGCAGTTACACCGCAGGGTTTCAGCCCCAGCATTTT.

This chain connects TRBV6-4 to TRBJ1-2; D is ambiguous. The length of the CDR3 is 13 residues. Germline values: CDR1 MRHNA, CDR2 SNTAGT. Trimming took 2 bases from V and 1 from J, leaving 5 bases between them. The CDR3 protein is CASSDNGNYGYTF. CDR3 sequence (DNA): TGTGCCAGCAGTGACAACGGTAACTATGGCTACACCTTC.

This rearrangement joins TRBV5-4 to TRBJ2-4, with D perhaps TRBD2 (6 bases). This CDR3 has 15 residues. Trimming left V 4 bases short and J 6 bases short, with 17 bases between. Looked up from germline, CDR1 is SGHNT and CDR2 is YYREEE (reference sequence). In DNA, the CDR3 is TGTGCCAGCAGCGTATCCGGGACTGGACTAAACATTCAGTACTTC. It translates to CASSVSGTGLNIQYF.

The V gene is TRBV6-5, the J gene TRBJ2-7; a possible D gene is TRBD2 (6 bases). Germline assignment: CDR1 MNHEY and CDR2 SVGAGI. The CDR3 sequence is 13 residues long. Trimming removed 8 bases from V and 0 bases from J, with 11 bases in between. CDR3: CASAVGGSYEQYF. DNA of the CDR3: TGTGCCAGCGCCGTGGGGGGCTCCTACGAGCAGTACTTC.

The chain uses TRBV5-1 and TRBJ1-6, with a possible D match to TRBD1 (5 bases). Germline V gene sequence: CDR1 SGHRS, CDR2 YFSETQ. This CDR3 is built from 17 residues. Trimming pared 4 bases from V and 3 bases from J, leaving 17 bases between. This CDR3 reads CASSDRPGYFYNSPLHF. The CDR3 nucleotides are TGCGCCAGCAGCGATCGCCCAGGGTACTTCTATAATTCACCCCTCCACTTT.

The CDR3 loop reads CASSTPADTQYF. CDR3 DNA: TGTGCCAGTAGTACCCCAGCAGATACGCAGTATTTT. The rearrangement joins TRBV19 to TRBJ2-3; the D is unclear. CDR1 is LNHDA and CDR2 is SQIVND in the germline V gene (reference sequence). The V and J ends lost 4 bases and 4 bases respectively, with 6 bases between them. The CDR3 extends over 12 amino acids.

This clone has a single count. The V gene is TRBV30, the J gene TRBJ1-3; 8 bases match TRBD1. The CDR3 covers 13 residues. V trimming: 2 bases; J trimming: 9 bases; junction bases outside the gene matches: 6. Germline loops: CDR1 GTSNPN, CDR2 SVGIG (reference sequence). For the CDR3, the DNA is TGTGCCTGGAGTCCGACAGGGGCGAGCACCATATATTTT. Translated, it gives CAWSPTGASTIYF. Full variable domain (remainder filled in from reference TRBV30 and TRBJ1-3): SQTIHQWPATLVQPVGSPLSLECTVEGTSNPNLYWYRQAAGRGLQLLFYSVGIGQISSEVPQNLSASRPQDRQFILSSKKLLLSDSGFYLCAWSPTGASTIYFGEGSWLTVV.

In its sample, this clone was seen once. Other DNA sequences in this sample translate to the same CDR3. The chain has TRBV4-1 and TRBJ1-5, with D possibly matching TRBD1 (6 bases). The V end lost 0 bases, the J end lost 4 bases, and 16 bases lay between the germline ends. Germline CDR1 reads MGHRA; CDR2 reads YSYEKL. CDR3 size: 17 residues. CDR3 residues: CASSQESYRAGNQPQHF. As DNA, the CDR3 is TGCGCCAGCAGCCAAGAATCGTACAGGGCAGGGAATCAGCCCCAGCATTTT.

In its sample, this clone was seen a few times. V and J are TRBV5-1 and TRBJ2-3, with 7 bases identical to TRBD2. From germline, CDR1 is SGHRS and CDR2 YFSETQ. V lost 3 bases and J lost 4; bases outside the gene matches: 8. This CDR3 spans 15 amino acids. The CDR3 spells CASSWGNGGADTQYF. The CDR3 nucleotides are TGCGCCAGCAGCTGGGGAAATGGGGGGGCAGATACGCAGTATTTT.